Listed below are T cell receptor beta chains from one sample, sequenced in a study of T cells in Graves' hyperthyroidism and ophthalmopathy. One entry per CDR3 protein, called by TCRdb with MiXCR from the multiplex PCR reads. The profile covers roughly 93,000 distinct CDR3 sequences, with roughly half appearing a single time and 27% taken by the ten largest. The sequenced sample consisted of blood. These receptors all stem from a woman aged 40 to 50 with Graves' hyperthyroidism. Both conserved end residues are part of each CDR3. Clone size is not always given. Where it is, it says once, few, many or a class for expanded clones.

j_call,clone_size,v_call,cdr3_aa
TRBJ2-2,many,TRBV24-1,CATSDWQVGSGELFF
TRBJ1-5,NA,TRBV2,CASSQGGALDSNQPQHF
TRBJ2-7,NA,TRBV2,CASSHRSTDEQYF
TRBJ2-7,many,TRBV7-2,CASNTREGPYEQYF
TRBJ2-5,many,TRBV7-2,CASSRTGRRGGQETQYF
TRBJ2-5,many,TRBV3-1,CASSQSSAETQYF
TRBJ2-3,few,TRBV5-1,CASSLDRPDTQYF
TRBJ1-2,many,TRBV7-8,CASSQGVDRFDGYTF
TRBJ1-2,once,TRBV15,CATSGLSGSYGYTF
TRBJ1-3,NA,TRBV10-3,CAISERTTGDRDTIYF
TRBJ2-2,NA,TRBV14,CASSPGQGSTGELFF
TRBJ2-5,NA,TRBV20-1,CSASKGGGRTQYF
TRBJ1-1,NA,TRBV7-9,CASSSGGRVAFF
TRBJ1-3,NA,TRBV29-1,CSVDEGAGDTIYF
TRBJ2-7,many,TRBV7-2,CASSPTSGTSYEQYF
TRBJ1-1,many,TRBV5-1,CASSYSGPRPGTEAFF
TRBJ2-6,NA,TRBV29-1,CSAGGPGANVLTF
TRBJ2-3,NA,TRBV7-2,CASSLFAGGPGDTQYF
TRBJ2-2,NA,TRBV25-1,CASSERGQGPTGELFF
TRBJ2-3,few,TRBV7-9,CASSCRGPEDTQYF
TRBJ2-3,once,TRBV7-3,CASSHGLVGDTQYF
TRBJ1-4,NA,TRBV2,CASTLDREEEKLFF
TRBJ2-7,NA,TRBV5-1,CASSLGTGDHEQYF
TRBJ2-5,NA,TRBV5-8,CASSLWREKETQYF
TRBJ1-2,NA,TRBV12-3/TRBV12-4,CASKLTGAGNTF
TRBJ1-2,NA,TRBV9,CASSGTSANTF
TRBJ2-5,NA,TRBV20-1,CSARDPVVQETQYF
TRBJ2-5,NA,TRBV29-1,CSGRGETQYF
TRBJ1-1,NA,TRBV13,CASRRTGGTGEAFF
TRBJ1-3,many,TRBV12-3/TRBV12-4,CASGKQKLNGNTIYF
TRBJ1-6,NA,TRBV9,CASSVRSGGDAYNSPLHF
TRBJ1-6,once,TRBV10-3,CAIAQGDSPLHF
TRBJ2-5,many,TRBV5-1,CASSLDEETQYF
TRBJ2-7,once,TRBV15,CATSQDRSGYEQYF
TRBJ1-4,NA,TRBV7-6,CASSLFAGVEKLFF
TRBJ2-7,many,TRBV7-2,CASSLELGEQYF
TRBJ1-5,NA,TRBV7-9,CASSGDTDSNQPQHF
TRBJ1-6,NA,TRBV7-9,CASSSRDDSPLHF
TRBJ2-2,many,TRBV24-1,CATSGTGSFGHTGELFF
TRBJ2-3,few,TRBV20-1,CSATQTSGRTDTQYF
TRBJ2-7,NA,TRBV5-1,CASSIGTGRDDEQYF
TRBJ2-3,many,TRBV7-9,CASSFFLDFGRSTDTHF
TRBJ1-5,NA,TRBV7-8,CASSPQGAGQPQHF
TRBJ2-6,NA,TRBV15,CATSREPQGANVLTF
TRBJ1-1,many,TRBV29-1,CSVERAGNTEAFF
TRBJ1-2,NA,TRBV7-8,CASSAQGGAGGYTF
TRBJ1-1,NA,TRBV7-3,CASSNTGYRVAFF
TRBJ1-1,NA,TRBV2,CASSDIGGAVNTEAFF
TRBJ2-3,NA,TRBV12-3/TRBV12-4,CASSGGTDTQYF
TRBJ1-6,NA,TRBV6-7,CASSYPLHF
TRBJ1-2,NA,TRBV5-1,CASSFETDPYGYTF
TRBJ2-7,many,TRBV7-2,CASSWDRFYEQYF
TRBJ2-7,NA,TRBV7-2,CARGYSGNEQYF